The clone carrying this T cell receptor (beta chain) has just a few counts. Its antigen is still unknown. The data originate from a study of T-cell memory formation after mild COVID-19. Findings and limits, study-wide: Contracting CD8+ clones were enriched in EMRA, CD4+ mainly in CM and EM.

Trimming shortened V by 1 base and J by 6 bases, and 10 bases separated the two germline ends. The germline V gene has CDR1 MGHRA and CDR2 YSYEKL. CDR3 length: 14 amino acids. Constant-segment primers and 5'RACE yielded cDNA libraries for TCR alpha and TCR beta, each carrying sample barcodes and UMIs. TCRdb re-called the 5' RACE reads with MiXCR, one entry per CDR3 protein. The repertoire consists of about 470,000 distinct CDR3 sequences, with 20% to 25% occurring once and the leading ten covering roughly an eighth. What was sequenced was PBMCs or a T cell subset sorted from them (not recorded which). The rearrangement joins TRBV4-1 to TRBJ2-1; D possibly corresponds to TRBD1 (6 bases). The sequence came from an adult woman who had mild COVID-19 (a few samples of this study predate the infection). Cell type and time point are not known. The CDR3 DNA is TGCGCCAGCAGCCAAGCAAGAGGGGGCAATGAGCAGTTCTTC. Translation gives CASSQARGGNEQFF.